The next 27 T cell receptor beta chains were all read from a single sample in a study of spatial heterogeneity in lung cancer. Using its own MiXCR run on the 5' RACE reads, TCRdb lists one record per CDR3 protein. The sample lists roughly 110,000 distinct CDR3 sequences, less than 14% seen once, with approximately 25% in the top ten. Specified time point: blood at routine non-recurrence follow-up after resection. This specimen consisted of PBMCs, obtained at follow-up. These receptors were collected from a female donor with early-stage non-small cell lung cancer.

The chain has TRBV19 and TRBJ2-1, with D perhaps matching TRBD1 or TRBD2 (6 bases each). The CDR3 is 15 amino acids. From germline, CDR1 is LNHDA and CDR2 SQIVND (reference sequence). V lost 3 bases to trimming and J lost 3 bases, with 12 bases between them. The CDR3 region is CASSISGAGYNEQFF. CDR3 in DNA: TGTGCCAGTAGTATTTCGGGGGCGGGCTACAATGAGCAGTTCTTC.

This rearrangement joins TRBV6-1 to TRBJ2-2; TRBD2 aligns across 13 bases. CDR3 length: 16 amino acids. Germline lookup yields CDR1 MNHNS and CDR2 SASEGT. The V segment lost 4 bases and the J segment 4 bases; nucleotides outside the gene matches: 3. The CDR3 loop is CASSARLAGGTGELFF. CDR3 nucleotide sequence: TGTGCCAGCAGTGCACGACTAGCGGGAGGCACCGGGGAGCTGTTTTTT.

Comment on this clonotype: Relative to the germline gene, one junction end is altered; a read error may explain this. V and J are TRBV5-1 and TRBJ1-6; D ambiguous. The CDR3 sequence is 13 residues long. Germline CDR1 SGHRS, CDR2 YFSETQ. As DNA, the CDR3 is TGCGCCAGCAGTTTGGCTCGAAATTCACCCCTCCACTTT. As protein: CASSLARNSPLHF.

The gene calls are TRBV27 and TRBJ2-6; TRBD1 is a possible D gene (6 bases). With 6 bases removed from V and 2 bases from J, the gap between germline ends came to 11 bases. Germline CDR1 and CDR2: MNHEY and SMNVEV (reference sequence). The CDR3 has 15 residues. The CDR3 reads CASRPQGTGANVLTF. The CDR3 DNA follows: TGTGCCAGCAGACCCCAGGGGACTGGGGCCAACGTCCTGACTTTC.

Many counts were recorded for this clonotype. The chain uses TRBV28 and TRBJ1-2; D ambiguous. Trimming took 8 bases from V and 7 from J, leaving 11 bases between them. The CDR3 sequence is 11 residues long. The germline V gene has CDR1 MDHEN and CDR2 SYDVKM. The CDR3 DNA is TGTGCCAGCTTTCGGAGCTCTGGCTACACCTTC. Translating it yields CASFRSSGYTF.

As concerns this clonotype: Without the conserved terminal phenylalanine or tryptophan, this CDR3 likely stems from a read error. J is TRBJ2-1 and V is TRBV28; D is unclear. CDR3 length: 14 amino acids. The V and J ends lost 5 bases and 6 bases respectively, with 14 bases between them. Germline CDR1 MDHEN, CDR2 SYDVKM. The chain's CDR3 is CASSPNRAANEQFS. The CDR3 coding sequence is TGTGCCAGCAGTCCGAACCGGGCCGCCAATGAGCAGTTCTCC.

The CDR3 spells CASKKERFAPTQADTQYF. The CDR3 bases are TGTGCCAGTAAGAAAGAGCGTTTCGCTCCTACGCAAGCAGATACGCAGTATTTT. This chain joins TRBV2 and TRBJ2-3; D not certain. V was cut by 9 bases and J by 4 bases, with 29 bases left in between. CDR3 size: 18 residues. The germline V gene encodes CDR1 SNHLY and CDR2 FYNNEI.

This sequence joins TRBV12-3 or TRBV12-4 and TRBJ2-7; TRBD2 agrees at 13 bases. The J segment lost 13 bases and the V segment lost 7 bases, leaving 7 bases of the junction unmatched. The CDR3 has 12 amino acids. Here the CDR3 DNA reads TGTGCCAGCACCCAGACTAGCGGGAGGTTTTACTTC. Translated, it gives CASTQTSGRFYF.

Written as DNA, the CDR3 is TGCAGCGCGAGACTAGCGGGAGGGGCAGATACGCAGTATTTT. Translation: CSARLAGGADTQYF. This sequence joins TRBV29-1 and TRBJ2-3, with 14 bases lining up with TRBD2. The CDR3 runs to 14 residues. Per germline, CDR1 SQVTM and CDR2 ANQGSEA. With 7 bases clipped from V and 4 bases from J, the junction kept 4 bases outside the gene matches.

This clonotype was counted many times. The V call is TRBV5-1, the J call TRBJ2-3; TRBD2 matches at 10 bases. CDR3 length: 15 residues. Germline V CDR1 and CDR2: SGHRS, YFSETQ. The ends lost 2 bases at V and 5 bases at J; junction bases unmatched: 5. CDR3 loop: CASSLPGTSVDTQYF. CDR3 nucleotides: TGCGCCAGCAGCTTACCCGGGACTAGCGTAGATACGCAGTATTTT. The full variable domain, in which reference TRBV5-1 and TRBJ2-3 provide the parts outside the CDR3, is KAGVTQTPRYLIKTRGQQVTLSCSPISGHRSVSWYQQTPGQGLQFLFEYFSETQRNKGNFPGRFSGRQFSNSRSEMNVSTLELGDSALYLCASSLPGTSVDTQYFGPGTRLTVL.

The J gene is TRBJ2-1, the V gene TRBV24-1; TRBD1 aligns across 9 bases. The CDR3 has 15 amino acids. Trimming took 6 bases from V and 2 from J; bases not matched to a gene: 4. Germline-derived CDR1 and CDR2 are KGHDR and SFDVKD. The chain's CDR3 is CATSSRQGAYNEQFF. CDR3 in DNA: TGTGCCACCAGTAGCAGACAGGGGGCCTACAATGAGCAGTTCTTC.

V gene TRBV7-3 combines with J gene TRBJ2-1, with 10 bases fitting TRBD2. The trim removed 3 bases at V and 8 bases at J, leaving 7 bases unmatched. CDR1 and CDR2 from the germline V gene are SGHTA and FQGTGA. The CDR3 has 15 amino acids. CDR3: CASSLTSGSTYEQFF. The CDR3 nucleotides are TGTGCCAGCAGCTTGACTAGCGGGTCTACATATGAGCAGTTCTTC.

In DNA form, the CDR3 reads TGTGCCAGCAGGACAACTAGCGGAACTAGCACAGATACGCAGTATTTT. Translated: CASRTTSGTSTDTQYF. This chain joins TRBV25-1 and TRBJ2-3; 8 bases line up with TRBD2. The CDR3 loop spans 16 amino acids. The ends lost 6 bases at V and 0 bases at J; junction bases unmatched: 8. CDR1 is MGHDK, CDR2 SYGVNS, per germline.

This chain links TRBV28 with TRBJ1-1; TRBD1 might be the D (6 bases). There are 15 residues in the CDR3. Germline loops: CDR1 MDHEN, CDR2 SYDVKM. The ends were cut back, 4 bases at V and 7 bases at J, with 19 bases in the middle. The chain's CDR3 is CASSSGQLLPNEAFF. DNA for the CDR3: TGTGCCAGCAGTTCCGGACAGCTCTTACCGAATGAAGCTTTCTTT.

The rearrangement joins TRBV6-5 to TRBJ2-7; 8 bases match TRBD1. Looked up from germline, CDR1 is MNHEY and CDR2 is SVGAGI. V dropped 2 bases and J dropped 3; count of bases not matched to a gene: 6. This CDR3 region has 15 residues. The CDR3 DNA is TGTGCCAGCAGTTACCAGCGGACAGGGAACTACGAGCAGTACTTC. Translating it yields CASSYQRTGNYEQYF.

This clonotype was found a few times. The chain carries TRBV18 and TRBJ2-1; D perhaps matches TRBD2 (5 bases). The V gene's germline CDR1 is KGHSH and CDR2 LQKENI. V dropped 1 base and J dropped 9 bases, with 13 bases sitting between them. The CDR3 covers 14 residues. The CDR3 nucleotides read TGTGCCAGCTCACCACTTAGCGCTAACCCTGAGCAGTTCTTC. It is translated as CASSPLSANPEQFF.

This clonotype was counted many times. The V and J genes are TRBV20-1 and TRBJ2-1; possible D gene TRBD2, 5 bases. There are 19 residues in the CDR3. The germline V gene encodes CDR1 DFQATT and CDR2 SNEGSKA (reference sequence). Trimming removed 0 bases from V and 2 bases from J, with 23 bases in between. In DNA form, the CDR3 reads TGCAGTGCTAGAGATTTTACGAACGGCGGGTCTATGACCTACAATGAGCAGTTCTTC. Protein product: CSARDFTNGGSMTYNEQFF.

This clonotype was counted at least ten times. The chain links TRBV6-2 or TRBV6-3 to TRBJ2-5; TRBD1 might be the D (7 bases). This CDR3 spans 14 amino acids. V was pared by 5 bases and J by 5 bases, with 15 bases between. The V gene's germline CDR1 is MNHEY and CDR2 SVGEGT. In DNA form, the CDR3 reads TGTGCCAGCAGTACGCCGACAGGGAGGGAGACCCAGTACTTC. Translating it yields CASSTPTGRETQYF.

The CDR3 sequence: CASSVGSGNYEQYF. CDR3 DNA sequence: TGTGCCAGCAGCGTAGGTAGCGGGAACTACGAGCAGTACTTC. The genes are TRBV9 and TRBJ2-7; 8 bases are a match to TRBD2. Per the germline V gene, CDR1 is SGDLS and CDR2 is YYNGEE. Trimming took 0 bases from V and 3 from J; bases not matched to a gene: 2. The CDR3 sequence is 14 residues long.

This clonotype was detected only a few times. The rearrangement uses TRBV7-2 and TRBJ1-1, with D tentatively TRBD1 (5 bases). The CDR3 length is 14 residues. Germline lookup yields CDR1 SGHTA and CDR2 FQGNSA. Trimming left V 4 bases short and J 4 bases short, with 13 bases between. CDR3 region: CASSSPGRGTEAFF. CDR3 DNA: TGTGCCAGCAGCTCGCCAGGGAGAGGCACTGAAGCTTTCTTT.

This clonotype occurred many times. V usage is TRBV28 and J usage is TRBJ2-1, with 7 bases identical to TRBD2. This CDR3 has 16 residues. CDR1 and CDR2 (germline): MDHEN, SYDVKM. V trimming: 5 bases; J trimming: 5 bases; junction bases outside the gene matches: 12. CDR3 coding DNA: TGTGCCAGCAGTCTCCTTGGGAGGGAGCGCCACAATGAGCAGTTCTTC. It codes for CASSLLGRERHNEQFF. Full variable domain (remainder filled in from reference TRBV28 and TRBJ2-1): DVKVTQSSRYLVKRTGEKVFLECVQDMDHENMFWYRQDPGLGLRLIYFSYDVKMKEKGDIPEGYSVSREKKERFSLILESASTNQTSMYLCASSLLGRERHNEQFFGPGTRLTVL.

The gene calls are TRBV4-1 and TRBJ2-3, with 10 nucleotides matching TRBD2. V was clipped by 0 bases and J by 7 bases; unmatched bases: 10. Per germline, CDR1 MGHRA and CDR2 YSYEKL. The length of the CDR3 is 17 residues. Here the CDR3 reads CASSQDLQPSGRNTQYF. CDR3 DNA: TGCGCCAGCAGCCAAGATCTTCAGCCTAGCGGGAGAAATACGCAGTATTTT.

The chain couples TRBV4-1 to TRBJ1-1; D is ambiguous. Germline V gives CDR1 MGHRA, CDR2 YSYEKL. Between the trimmed V and J ends, which lost 2 bases and 1 base, there was a span of 5 bases. The CDR3 has 13 amino acids. The CDR3 DNA follows: TGCGCCAGCAGCCAACAGTGGAACACTGAAGCTTTCTTT. Protein sequence: CASSQQWNTEAFF.

This clonotype was seen only a few times. This chain uses TRBV29-1 with TRBJ2-3; perhaps TRBD1 as D (5 bases). V shed 4 bases and J shed 9 bases, with 17 bases lying between them. The CDR3 runs to 13 residues. Germline CDR1 reads SQVTM; CDR2 reads ANQGSEA. This CDR3 reads CSVVPPEGETQYF. The DNA of the CDR3 is TGCAGCGTTGTCCCCCCCGAAGGGGAAACGCAGTATTTT.

This clonotype was observed at least ten times. The CDR3 region has the DNA TGCAGTGCCAGAAAGGCAAATGAAAAACTGTTTTTT. It specifies CSARKANEKLFF. This sequence joins TRBV20-1 and TRBJ1-4; D is uncertain. V was cut by 6 bases and J by 5 bases, with 10 bases left in between. The length of the CDR3 is 12 residues. CDR1 is DFQATT and CDR2 is SNEGSKA in the germline V gene (reference sequence).

The chain has TRBV19 and TRBJ1-2; 7 nucleotides align to TRBD1. Germline lookup yields CDR1 LNHDA and CDR2 SQIVND (reference sequence). With V trimmed by 10 bases and J by 0 bases, 8 bases remained unmatched. This CDR3 has 14 residues. CDR3 sequence (DNA): TGTGCCACCCACCGACAGGGAACTAACTATGGCTACACCTTC. Translated, it gives CATHRQGTNYGYTF.

This clonotype has a handful of counts. V is TRBV12-3 or TRBV12-4 and J is TRBJ1-6, with TRBD1 identical over 9 bases. The V segment lost 6 bases and the J segment 10 bases; nucleotides outside the gene matches: 4. The CDR3 covers 13 residues. The CDR3 DNA sequence: TGTGCCAGCAGCCTGGGACAGGGCTCACCCCTCCACTTT. Translation: CASSLGQGSPLHF.